This T cell receptor beta chain was documented in a study of blood T cell repertoires in COVID-19. Study details: From the United States, Italy and Spain came samples of acute and convalescent COVID-19. PBMCs, B-cell-depleted T cells, or T cells provided the cDNA or gDNA that made up the material.

With 1 base clipped from V and 2 bases from J, the junction kept 5 bases outside the gene matches. Germline V lookup: CDR1 SGDLS, CDR2 YYNGEE. This CDR3 comprises 15 residues. Per the authors' pipeline: It was from reference gene primer amplification that nucleated cell counts were estimated. Measured with immunoSEQ multiplex PCR; TCRdb has only the in-frame clones, and not every one. That table furnishes V, J and clone size, whereas the DNA furnished D and trimming. The repertoire holds around 57,000 clones, with 75% to 90% as singletons. The gene calls are TRBV9 and TRBJ2-7; 8 nucleotides agree with TRBD2. The TCR originated in a human donor with active COVID-19. The donor label of this sample is uncertain. Sample: peripheral blood. CDR3 coding DNA: TGTGCCAGCAGCGTAAGCAGCGGGGGTACCTACGAGCAGTACTTC. Encoded protein: CASSVSSGGTYEQYF.